Each of the 8 T cell receptor beta chains below was sequenced from the same sample in a study of T cells after yellow fever vaccination. MiXCR, run by TCRdb on the 5' RACE reads, gives a single entry per CDR3 protein. Here the sample spans hundreds of thousands of distinct CDR3 sequences, 8.5% to 9% being singletons. This specimen was PBMCs, taken on the day of the first yellow fever vaccination. The receptors derive from a young man who received the YFV17D yellow fever vaccine.

This clonotype was seen more than once but under ten times. The chain employs TRBV7-8 and TRBJ2-5; D call uncertain. V lost 6 bases and J 0 bases, leaving 8 bases between the germline ends. Germline V lookup: CDR1 SGHVS, CDR2 FQNEAQ. This CDR3 region has 13 residues. Here the CDR3 DNA reads TGTGCCAGCAGGACCCATAACCAAGAGACCCAGTACTTC. Protein sequence: CASRTHNQETQYF.

V usage is TRBV20-1 and J usage is TRBJ1-5; D gene ambiguous. CDR3 length: 15 residues. CDR1 and CDR2 from the germline V gene are DFQATT and SNEGSKA (reference sequence). V dropped 1 base and J dropped 4 bases, with 14 bases sitting between them. For the CDR3, the DNA is TGCAGTGCTAGAGTCCACCCGGGAGCTAATCAGCCCCAGCATTTT. Translated: CSARVHPGANQPQHF.

The chain recombines TRBV20-1 with TRBJ1-5; the D gene is possibly TRBD1 (5 bases). Trimming shortened V by 2 bases and J by 4 bases, and 12 bases separated the two germline ends. The germline CDR1 and CDR2 sequences are DFQATT and SNEGSKA (reference sequence). This CDR3 region has 14 residues. The CDR3, as DNA: TGCAGTGCTAGACGGGACGTCAAAAATCAGCCCCAGCATTTT. Translation gives CSARRDVKNQPQHF.

This clonotype was seen at least ten times. The chain recombines TRBV6-5 with TRBJ1-6; TRBD1 agrees at 7 bases. The junction had 12 bases not matched to a gene; V was cut back by 0 bases and J by 10 bases. Germline V lookup: CDR1 MNHEY, CDR2 SVGAGI. The CDR3 totals 17 residues. The CDR3 region has the DNA TGTGCCAGCAGTTACTCGATCGCAGGGGGTTTTGGGTCACCCCTCCACTTT. It specifies CASSYSIAGGFGSPLHF.

The rearrangement uses TRBV5-1 and TRBJ2-2, with D tentatively TRBD2 (6 bases). CDR3 size: 16 residues. V lost 1 base and J 0 bases, leaving 10 bases between the germline ends. The germline V gene encodes CDR1 SGHRS and CDR2 YFSETQ. The CDR3 DNA sequence: TGCGCCAGCAGCTTGACGGCTAGCGCGAACACCGGGGAGCTGTTTTTT. This encodes CASSLTASANTGELFF.

This clonotype was found a few times. The chain is built from TRBV5-4 and TRBJ2-4; TRBD1 is a possible D gene (5 bases). Per the germline V gene, CDR1 is SGHNT and CDR2 is YYREEE (reference sequence). Trimming removed 2 bases from V and 9 bases from J, with 15 bases in between. CDR3 size: 14 residues. CDR3: CASSFAGSVGIQYF. DNA of the CDR3: TGTGCCAGCAGCTTCGCAGGGTCGGTGGGCATTCAGTACTTC.

The chain combines TRBV2 with TRBJ2-1; D might be TRBD2 (6 bases). Trimming shortened V by 10 bases and J by 2 bases, and 21 bases separated the two germline ends. Looked up from germline, CDR1 is SNHLY and CDR2 is FYNNEI. CDR3 length: 16 residues. The CDR3 DNA sequence: TGTGCCATCAATGACGACGCGGGAACCGCCTACAATGAGCAGTTCTTC. It yields the protein CAINDDAGTAYNEQFF.

This clonotype has more than one count but fewer than ten. The rearrangement links TRBV12-3 or TRBV12-4 to TRBJ1-5; D uncertain. The V gene lost 1 base and the J gene lost 7 bases, with 8 bases spanning the gap. The length of the CDR3 is 13 residues. The CDR3 coding sequence is TGTGCCAGCAGTTTAGAGCGGATACAGCCCCAGCATTTT. It encodes CASSLERIQPQHF.